A selection of T cell receptor beta chains follows, all from one sample in a study of T-cell reconstitution after alpha-beta-depleted transplantation in children. TCRdb re-analysed the PCR reads in MiXCR, keeping a single row per CDR3 protein. This sample has about 1,000,000 distinct CDR3 sequences, with 25% to 35% found just once. This specimen was PBMCs, mostly from graft donor cells, taken 360 days after TCRalphabeta/CD19-depleted stem cell transplant. All receptors derive from a boy younger than two who had a stem cell transplant for SCID, so the T cells may come from the graft donor. The CDR3 runs from the conserved cysteine through the conserved F or W. Fields, in order: J gene, D gene, V gene, clone size, CDR3 protein, CDR3 DNA. A D gene is named only where the DNA matches it firmly. Size values are once, few and many counts, or a class for expanded clones, and some rows have none.

>TRBJ2-1|TRBD2|TRBV10-3|many
CAFKSETSSGVRYNEQFF
TGTGCCTTCAAATCCGAGACTTCTAGCGGGGTTAGATACAATGAGCAGTTCTTC
>TRBJ2-7|NA|TRBV4-2|NA
CASSRISSYEQYF
TGTGCCAGCAGCCGTATAAGCTCCTACGAGCAGTACTTC
>TRBJ2-5|NA|TRBV4-1|few
CASSRGPRGPEETQYF
TGCGCCAGCAGCCGAGGGCCTCGGGGGCCGGAGGAGACCCAGTACTTC
>TRBJ2-2|TRBD2|TRBV7-2|many
CASSRGGPNTGELFF
TGTGCCAGCAGCCGCGGGGGGCCGAACACCGGGGAGCTGTTTTTT
>TRBJ1-1|TRBD1|TRBV7-2|NA
CASSLAIGTGGALNNEAFF
TGTGCCAGCAGCTTAGCAATCGGGACAGGGGGCGCGTTAAATAATGAAGCTTTCTTT
>TRBJ1-1|NA|TRBV10-2|NA
CATNRFMNTEAFF
TGCGCCACCAACAGGTTCATGAACACTGAAGCTTTCTTT
>TRBJ2-1|NA|TRBV4-3|NA
CASSQGPGMRINEQFF
TGCGCCAGCAGCCAAGGGCCAGGGATGCGGATAAATGAGCAGTTCTTC
>TRBJ2-3|TRBD2|TRBV4-3|NA
CASSQDLASGGLVDTQYF
TGCGCCAGCAGCCAAGATCTAGCTAGCGGGGGGCTCGTAGATACGCAGTATTTT
>TRBJ1-1|NA|TRBV14|NA
CASSRGRLNTEAFF
TGTGCCAGCAGCCGGGGACGGCTGAACACTGAAGCTTTCTTT
>TRBJ2-1|TRBD2|TRBV20-1|few
CSARVTGGRSYNEQFF
TGCAGTGCTAGAGTGACGGGGGGGCGGTCCTACAATGAGCAGTTCTTC
>TRBJ2-1|TRBD2|TRBV3-1|NA
CASLTSGGVGEQFF
TGTGCCAGCTTAACTAGCGGGGGGGTAGGTGAGCAGTTCTTC
>TRBJ2-1|TRBD2|TRBV27|NA
CASSPRLAGRVEQFF
TGTGCCAGCAGTCCTCGACTAGCGGGGCGGGTTGAGCAGTTCTTC
>TRBJ2-7|TRBD1|TRBV15|NA
CATRGPKAGQGPGEQYF
TGTGCCACCAGAGGCCCCAAAGCGGGACAGGGCCCGGGGGAGCAGTACTTC
>TRBJ2-3|NA|TRBV7-2|few
CASSPQGLSDTQYF
TGTGCCAGCAGCCCTCAGGGGCTTTCAGATACGCAGTATTTT
>TRBJ2-5|TRBD1|TRBV15|NA
CATSRDEGGEETQYF
TGTGCCACCAGCAGAGATGAAGGGGGCGAAGAGACCCAGTACTTC
>TRBJ2-7|TRBD1|TRBV7-2|NA
CASSLGDRRPYEQYF
TGTGCCAGCAGCTTAGGGGACAGGCGGCCCTACGAGCAGTACTTC
>TRBJ2-3|TRBD2|TRBV7-2|NA
CASSLGRGTPTDTQYF
TGTGCCAGCAGCTTAGGGCGGGGGACCCCCACAGATACGCAGTATTTT
>TRBJ1-2|TRBD1|TRBV10-3|once
CAISESLSGGVHGYTF
TGTGCCATCAGTGAGTCGTTGTCAGGGGGCGTCCATGGCTACACCTTC
>TRBJ1-1|NA|TRBV11-1|NA
CASSWSGGRDRYREAFF
TGTGCCAGCAGCTGGTCGGGGGGCAGGGATCGATACCGCGAAGCTTTCTTT
>TRBJ2-1|NA|TRBV11-2|NA
CASKGGGDASLNEQFF
TGTGCCAGCAAAGGGGGGGGGGATGCCTCCCTCAATGAGCAGTTCTTC
>TRBJ2-2|NA|TRBV19|few
CASKWQGSWTGELFF
TGTGCCAGTAAGTGGCAGGGGAGTTGGACCGGGGAGCTGTTTTTT
>TRBJ2-5|TRBD2|TRBV6-1|few
CASRDPLGGGQETQYF
TGTGCCAGCAGGGACCCGCTTGGGGGGGGCCAAGAGACCCAGTACTTC
>TRBJ1-4|NA|TRBV10-2|NA
CASSGGVATNEKLFF
TGCGCCAGCAGTGGGGGGGTTGCAACTAATGAAAAACTGTTTTTT
>TRBJ2-6|TRBD1|TRBV6-4|few
CASSRANFRDRSSGANVLTF
TGTGCCAGCAGTCGCGCCAACTTCCGGGACAGGAGCTCTGGGGCCAACGTCCTGACTTTC
>TRBJ2-2|NA|TRBV29-1|few
CSAPSGTGELFF
TGCAGCGCTCCCTCCGGCACCGGGGAGCTGTTTTTT
>TRBJ2-2|NA|TRBV6-2/TRBV6-3|NA
CASSYPRRGGTGELFF
TGTGCCAGCAGTTACCCCAGGCGGGGCGGCACCGGGGAGCTGTTTTTT
>TRBJ2-1|NA|TRBV5-5|few
CASSLDLGGAYYNEQFF
TGTGCCAGCAGCTTGGACCTGGGGGGCGCTTACTACAATGAGCAGTTCTTC
>TRBJ2-2|NA|TRBV27|NA
CASSLRGRSTGELFF
TGTGCCAGCAGTTTAAGGGGGAGAAGCACCGGGGAGCTGTTTTTT
>TRBJ2-7|NA|TRBV7-2|NA
CASSPMYGGRSDEQYF
TGTGCCAGCAGCCCTATGTACGGGGGGCGGTCAGACGAGCAGTACTTC
>TRBJ2-1|TRBD1|TRBV12-3/TRBV12-4|few
CASHSDRDYNEQFF
TGTGCCAGCCACTCGGACAGGGACTACAATGAGCAGTTCTTC
>TRBJ2-1|TRBD1|TRBV19|NA
CASSTAGGFVYNEQFF
TGTGCCAGTAGTACGGCAGGGGGCTTCGTCTACAATGAGCAGTTCTTC
>TRBJ2-2|TRBD2|TRBV20-1|NA
CSARIAGGTGELFF
TGCAGTGCTAGAATAGCGGGGGGGACCGGGGAGCTGTTTTTT
>TRBJ1-5|NA|TRBV5-8|NA
CASSRSITGQPQHF
TGTGCCAGCAGCCGGTCCATTACGGGGCAGCCCCAGCATTTT
>TRBJ1-4|NA|TRBV11-1|NA
CASSFARYRTATNEKLFF
TGTGCCAGCAGCTTCGCAAGATACCGAACGGCGACTAATGAAAAACTGTTTTTT
>TRBJ2-1|NA|TRBV7-2|few
CASSPYLDSPSNEQFF
TGTGCCAGCAGCCCCTACCTGGACAGTCCCTCCAATGAGCAGTTCTTC
>TRBJ2-7|NA|TRBV19|NA
CASAYTGGTYEQYF
TGTGCCAGTGCATACACGGGGGGCACCTACGAGCAGTACTTC
>TRBJ1-1|NA|TRBV20-1|many
CSASFSALNTEAFF
TGCAGTGCTAGTTTCAGTGCATTGAACACTGAAGCTTTCTTT
>TRBJ2-1|TRBD2|TRBV3-1|NA
CASSRQRGPHNEQFF
TGTGCCAGCAGCCGCCAGCGGGGGCCACACAATGAGCAGTTCTTC
>TRBJ2-5|NA|TRBV12-3/TRBV12-4|NA
CASSWPARETQYF
TGTGCCAGCAGTTGGCCAGCCCGGGAGACCCAGTACTTC
>TRBJ2-3|NA|TRBV20-1|few
CSARVAASSTDTQYF
TGCAGTGCTAGAGTGGCAGCTTCTAGCACAGATACGCAGTATTTT
>TRBJ2-5|NA|TRBV5-1|NA
CASRAPPKETQYF
TGCGCCAGCAGAGCTCCGCCGAAAGAGACCCAGTACTTC
>TRBJ1-5|NA|TRBV6-6|few
CASSYLLNQPQHF
TGTGCCAGCAGTTACCTACTGAATCAGCCCCAGCATTTT
>TRBJ1-6|NA|TRBV10-3|NA
CAISEGNSPLHF
TGTGCCATCAGTGAGGGGAATTCACCCCTCCACTTT
>TRBJ2-7|TRBD2|TRBV9|NA
CASSVAGTSSYEQYF
TGTGCCAGCAGCGTCGCCGGGACTAGCTCCTACGAGCAGTACTTC
>TRBJ2-1|NA|TRBV7-2|NA
CASSLGPPANEQFF
TGTGCCAGCAGCTTAGGACCTCCCGCGAATGAGCAGTTCTTC
>TRBJ2-7|NA|TRBV20-1|few
CSASGGHEQYF
TGCAGTGCTAGTGGGGGACACGAGCAGTACTTC
>TRBJ2-7|TRBD1|TRBV6-1|few
CASSGGTEAYEQYF
TGTGCCAGCAGTGGGGGGACAGAAGCCTACGAGCAGTACTTC
>TRBJ1-5|NA|TRBV7-2|few
CASTRTGTFGPQHF
TGTGCCAGCACGCGAACCGGGACATTCGGGCCCCAGCATTTT
>TRBJ1-1|NA|TRBV20-1|NA
CSAREKQVGGDEAFF
TGCAGTGCTAGAGAAAAGCAGGTCGGGGGAGATGAAGCTTTCTTT
>TRBJ1-2|NA|TRBV20-1|few
CSARPGQGRNGYTF
TGCAGTGCTAGGCCTGGGCAGGGAAGGAATGGCTACACCTTC
>TRBJ2-1|TRBD2|TRBV7-8|few
CASSSTTSGGINEQFF
TGTGCCAGCAGCTCCACGACTAGCGGGGGGATCAATGAGCAGTTCTTC
>TRBJ1-2|NA|TRBV7-2|few
CASSLSPGVNYGYTF
TGTGCCAGCAGCTTATCTCCAGGGGTAAACTATGGCTACACCTTC
>TRBJ2-4|NA|TRBV15|NA
CATSRGMEGAKNIQYF
TGTGCCACCAGCAGAGGAATGGAAGGGGCCAAAAACATTCAGTACTTC